The subject of this entry is one TCR beta chain. Its recognized antigen is unknown. Base qualities were left out, and no much larger clone turns up one base away. Tumor samples were collected prior to definitive surgery or chemotherapy. Genomic DNA was extracted by the MD Anderson Biospecimen Extraction Resource, and TCR sequencing was done by the MD Anderson Cancer Genomics Laboratory. Relative to germline, V is missing 6 bases and J is missing 2 bases, with 10 bases of the junction outside any gene match. Taken from cysteine to phenylalanine, the CDR3 has 15 residues. CDR3 DNA only is kept here, 45 bases in frame from base 1. The germline V gene (reference sequence) provides CDR1 MNHEY and CDR2 SMNVEV. The record originates from a study of high-grade serous ovarian cancer treatment subgroups (dated by TCRdb to the early 2020s). About the study as a whole: On average, sequencing produced around 14,000 reads and 7,000 or so unique TCR beta rearrangements for each sample. A cohort of 30 patients was included: about ten with no residual disease after primary surgery (R0), about ten who were excellent NACT responders, and about ten who were poor NACT responders. The study profiled TCR beta repertoires in high-grade serous ovarian cancer patients grouped by complete gross resection or neoadjuvant chemotherapy response under a laparoscopic triage algorithm. One primary tumor sample and two metastatic tumor samples were contributed by each patient, so that some 100 samples were obtained in total. What the research found in general, with its limitations: Bulk tumor TCR sequencing lacked spatial information, limiting insight into HGSC tumor complexity and diversity. TCR clonal relatedness was found to be positively correlated with neoantigen level and, by trend, with copy number variation and mutation load derived from whole-genome sequencing. TCR repertoire analyses were focused on CDR3, and CDR1 and CDR2 were not analyzed. Repertoire similarity ranging from about 0.095 to 0.8 was observed between tumors from the same patient, whereas almost no similarity was observed between different patients.

High-throughput TCR profiling via ImmunoSEQ was performed on the 75 to 90 tumor samples. As for how the authors treated the data: Repertoire diversity metrics included richness (unique productive sequences), clonality, evenness and relatedness; Bhattacharyya coefficient assessed similarity between samples. In a sensitivity analysis, TCRs with fewer than two reads were excluded, and consistent conclusions were obtained. Entries here come from immuneACCESS through TCRdb and include only in-frame sequences with V and J called. Some clones fail to appear in such tables; in the studies checked, an unresolved V gene covers under half of the shortfall, and the cause of the remainder is unknown. V and J calls and clone size are those listed in that table; D and trimming were worked out from the DNA. This sample comprises about 39,000 clones, over 60% of them detected only once. 3% to 3.5% of the sample is held by the ten biggest clonotypes.

Sequencing was done on a sample of tumor tissue. The rearranged chain carries TRBV27 and TRBJ2-7, with 7 central nucleotides matching TRBD2. This sequence originates from a human donor with high-grade serous ovarian cancer. The CDR3 sequence is CASSASLAQAYEQYF. The DNA reads as follows: TGTGCCAGCAGCGCATCACTAGCGCAGGCCTACGAGCAGTACTTC.